This T cell receptor (beta chain) was retrieved from a study of T cells in localized non-small cell lung cancer. Comments on this clone: Its antigen is unidentified.

Only in-frame clones appear in the TCRdb table, and some are missing; sequencing was by immunoSEQ multiplex PCR. The profile shows 30,000 to 35,000 clones, around 93% of them singletons. This CDR3 is 14 amino acids long. CDR1 and CDR2 from the germline V gene are SGHDT and YYEEEE. V was clipped by 4 bases and J by 6 bases, with 15 bases between them. Study results and caveats: A raised T cell density in blood coincided with lengthier overall survival. Uninvolved adjacent lung had higher T cell clonality than tumor and all other tissues. Detection in adjacent lung was observed for a median around 55 of the top 100 tumor clones. Sequencing covered just one tumor region, so heterogeneity cannot be ruled out.

The specimen was peripheral blood mononuclear cells, collected before any cancer treatment. This receptor was obtained from a female donor older than 55 with stage II lung adenocarcinoma. The chain employs TRBV5-6 and TRBJ2-3, with unresolved D. The CDR3 DNA is TGTGCCAGCAGCCACCGGAGCCAACCCGATACGCAGTATTTT. It is translated as CASSHRSQPDTQYF.